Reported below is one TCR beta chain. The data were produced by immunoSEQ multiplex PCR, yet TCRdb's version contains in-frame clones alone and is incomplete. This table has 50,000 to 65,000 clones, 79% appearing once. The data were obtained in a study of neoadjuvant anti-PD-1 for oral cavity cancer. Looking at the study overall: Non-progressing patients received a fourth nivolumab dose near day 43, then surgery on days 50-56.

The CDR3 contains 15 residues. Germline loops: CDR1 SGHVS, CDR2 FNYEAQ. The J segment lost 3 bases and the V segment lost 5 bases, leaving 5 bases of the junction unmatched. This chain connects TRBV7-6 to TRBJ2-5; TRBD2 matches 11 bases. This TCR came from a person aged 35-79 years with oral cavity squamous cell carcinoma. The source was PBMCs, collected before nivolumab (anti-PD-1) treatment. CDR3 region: CASSISGGAEETQYF. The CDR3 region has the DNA TGTGCCAGCAGCATTAGCGGGGGGGCCGAAGAGACCCAGTACTTC. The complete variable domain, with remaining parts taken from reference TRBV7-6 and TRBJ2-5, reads GAGVSQSPRYKVTKRGQDVALRCDPISGHVSLYWYRQALGQGPEFLTYFNYEAQQDKSGLPNDRFSAERPEGSISTLTIQRTEQRDSAMYRCASSISGGAEETQYFGPGTRLLVL.